The 16 T cell receptor beta chains below were found in one sample sequenced in a study of blood T cells in healthy people across ages. A sample-barcoded 5' primer and a J-beta primer mix were used in a second PCR of roughly 6 to 11 cycles. TCRdb processed the 5' RACE reads anew with MiXCR; each CDR3 protein has one entry. The sample lists about 570,000 distinct CDR3 sequences, approximately 25% occurring once. The material sequenced was blood. These receptors all come from a woman in her seventies in good health.

The chain combines TRBV20-1 with TRBJ2-1; 7 bases map to TRBD2. Per germline, CDR1 DFQATT and CDR2 SNEGSKA (reference sequence). This CDR3 contains 12 residues. V lost 5 bases and J lost 4; bases outside the gene matches: 2. CDR3 coding DNA: TGCAGTGCTCTGGGGGGGTACAATGAGCAGTTCTTC. Its translation is CSALGGYNEQFF.

The chain recombines TRBV2 with TRBJ1-5; 7 nucleotides line up with TRBD1. V was pared by 5 bases and J by 6 bases, with 7 bases of the junction left unmatched. CDR3 length equals 14 residues. Looked up from germline, CDR1 is SNHLY and CDR2 is FYNNEI. The CDR3 sequence: CASSIEGAGQPQHF. The DNA for the CDR3 is TGTGCCAGCAGTATTGAGGGGGCGGGTCAGCCCCAGCATTTT.

This clonotype appeared many times. DNA of the CDR3: TGCGCCAGCAGCTCCGGGACAGCGAACACTGAAGCTTTCTTT. Protein product: CASSSGTANTEAFF. The chain is built from TRBV5-1 and TRBJ1-1; 7 bases agree with TRBD1. Germline loops: CDR1 SGHRS, CDR2 YFSETQ. The CDR3 spans 14 residues. V lost 3 bases, J lost 1 base, and 3 bases stayed unmatched.

The chain recombines TRBV20-1 with TRBJ1-4; a possible D gene is TRBD1 (6 bases). The CDR3 covers 14 residues. CDR1 and CDR2 from the germline V gene are DFQATT and SNEGSKA (reference sequence). Trimming shortened V by 0 bases and J by 7 bases, and 12 bases separated the two germline ends. The CDR3 sequence: CSAREDGGPEKLFF. CDR3 nucleotide sequence: TGCAGTGCTAGAGAGGACGGGGGGCCTGAAAAACTGTTTTTT.

This clonotype has a count of ten or more. The CDR3 protein is CASSQDWGGDYEQYF. CDR3 coding DNA: TGCGCCAGCAGCCAAGATTGGGGGGGGGATTACGAGCAGTACTTC. V is TRBV4-3 and J is TRBJ2-7, with 7 bases fitting TRBD2. The germline V gene has CDR1 LGHNA and CDR2 YSLEER. V lost 0 bases and J lost 4; bases outside the gene matches: 6. CDR3 length: 15 amino acids.

In its sample, this clonotype was seen a few times. The CDR3 DNA sequence: TGTGCCAGCAGCTTGGACGGGGGACCACTCACAGATACGCAGTATTTT. Translation gives CASSLDGGPLTDTQYF. The rearrangement uses TRBV7-9 and TRBJ2-3; TRBD2 is a possible D gene (6 bases). Trimming left V 3 bases short and J 2 bases short, with 15 bases between. The germline V gene has CDR1 SEHNR and CDR2 FQNEAQ (reference sequence). CDR3 length: 16 amino acids.

V usage is TRBV19 and J usage is TRBJ2-2; D remains unclear. V was shortened by 8 bases and J by 4 bases, with 17 bases between the two germline ends. The CDR3 sequence is 15 residues long. CDR1 is LNHDA, CDR2 SQIVND, per germline (reference sequence). The CDR3 bases are TGTGCCAGTTCCGCTCAACGACCCCCCACCGGGGAGCTGTTTTTT. It specifies CASSAQRPPTGELFF.

This clonotype was seen only a few times. This chain uses TRBV6-2 or TRBV6-3 with TRBJ1-1; D not certain. Germline assignment: CDR1 MNHEY and CDR2 SVGEGT. This CDR3 is 20 amino acids long. The germline V and J ends were trimmed by 0 bases and 4 bases, with 27 bases remaining between them. The CDR3, as DNA: TGTGCCAGCAGTTACTCGCAGGATAGCTGGGTCGAAGGAGGTAGCACTGAAGCTTTCTTT. This codes for CASSYSQDSWVEGGSTEAFF.

The rearrangement links TRBV15 to TRBJ1-4; 9 bases match TRBD1. The V and J ends lost 8 bases and 8 bases, in that order; junction bases with no gene match: 6. The germline gives CDR1 LNHNV, CDR2 YYDKDF (reference sequence). This CDR3 has 13 residues. As DNA, the CDR3 is TGTGCCACCGGGGACAGGGCGAGGGAAAAACTGTTTTTT. As protein: CATGDRAREKLFF.

This chain uses TRBV11-3 with TRBJ2-3; tentatively, D is TRBD2 (6 bases). Trimming stripped 2 bases from V and 2 bases from J, with 17 bases between. The germline V gene has CDR1 SGHNT and CDR2 YENEEA. The CDR3 totals 17 residues. In DNA, the CDR3 is TGTGCCAGCAGCTTAAGTGGCGGGGCGCCTTCCACAGATACGCAGTATTTT. Translation gives CASSLSGGAPSTDTQYF.

The CDR3 region has the DNA TGTGCCAGCAGCCAAGAATCGGGCCAAAAAGAGACCCAGTACTTC. Its translation: CASSQESGQKETQYF. The chain links TRBV4-2 to TRBJ2-5; D is unresolved. V was trimmed by 0 bases and J by 3 bases, leaving 11 bases between them. CDR1 and CDR2 from the germline V gene are LGHNA and YNFKEQ. This CDR3 region has 15 residues.

J is TRBJ2-1 and V is TRBV7-9; TRBD1 matches at 8 bases. J gave up 9 bases and V 3 bases, and 10 bases lay outside the gene matches. The V gene's germline CDR1 is SEHNR and CDR2 FQNEAQ (reference sequence). This CDR3 comprises 15 residues. CDR3 DNA: TGTGCCAGCAGCTTGCCAGGACAGGGTAGGGGTGAGCAGTTCTTC. This gives the protein CASSLPGQGRGEQFF.

This clonotype has a handful of counts. The gene calls are TRBV15 and TRBJ2-1; 10 nucleotides line up with TRBD2. Trimming cost V 1 base and J 7 bases; bases outside gene matches: 7. Germline loops: CDR1 LNHNV, CDR2 YYDKDF (reference sequence). The CDR3 loop spans 16 amino acids. The CDR3 nucleotides are TGTGCCACCAGCAGAGCCTCAGCGGGGGGGCGAAATGAGCAGTTCTTC. The encoded protein is CATSRASAGGRNEQFF.

This clonotype was seen more than once but under ten times. V usage is TRBV7-9 and J usage is TRBJ2-7; the D gene is possibly TRBD2 (5 bases). Germline V lookup: CDR1 SEHNR, CDR2 FQNEAQ (reference sequence). The CDR3 is made up of 12 amino acids. V was cut by 5 bases and J by 3 bases, with 8 bases left in between. The CDR3 reads CASSRDYYEQYF. The CDR3 nucleotides are TGTGCCAGCAGCCGTGACTACTACGAGCAGTACTTC.

The rearrangement uses TRBV29-1 and TRBJ2-1; 7 bases map to TRBD1. The CDR3 totals 13 residues. Losses at the gene ends were 3 bases for V and 7 bases for J; bases not matched to a gene: 6. Looked up from germline, CDR1 is SQVTM and CDR2 is ANQGSEA. DNA of the CDR3: TGCAGCGTTGAGGAGCCGACAGGGAATGAGCAGTTCTTC. Translated, it gives CSVEEPTGNEQFF.

A few counts support this clonotype. The V and J genes are TRBV5-1 and TRBJ2-3, with 9 nucleotides matching TRBD1. The CDR3 has 16 amino acids. CDR1 and CDR2 from the germline V gene are SGHRS and YFSETQ. J lost 2 bases, V lost 2 bases, and 6 bases had no gene match. The CDR3 DNA reads as TGCGCCAGCAGCTTAAGACAGGGGGAGTTCACAGATACGCAGTATTTT. Its protein product is CASSLRQGEFTDTQYF.